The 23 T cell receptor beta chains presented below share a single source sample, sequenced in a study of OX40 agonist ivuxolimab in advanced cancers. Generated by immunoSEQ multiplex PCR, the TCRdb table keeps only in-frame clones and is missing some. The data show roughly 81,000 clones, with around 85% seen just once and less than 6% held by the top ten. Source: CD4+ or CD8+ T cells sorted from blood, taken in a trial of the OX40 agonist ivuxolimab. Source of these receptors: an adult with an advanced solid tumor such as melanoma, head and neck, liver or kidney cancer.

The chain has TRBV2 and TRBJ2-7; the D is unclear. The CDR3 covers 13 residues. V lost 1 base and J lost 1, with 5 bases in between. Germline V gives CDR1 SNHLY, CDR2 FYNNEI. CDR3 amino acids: CASSEGLSYEQYF. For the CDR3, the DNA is TGTGCCAGCAGTGAAGGTTTATCCTACGAGCAGTACTTC.

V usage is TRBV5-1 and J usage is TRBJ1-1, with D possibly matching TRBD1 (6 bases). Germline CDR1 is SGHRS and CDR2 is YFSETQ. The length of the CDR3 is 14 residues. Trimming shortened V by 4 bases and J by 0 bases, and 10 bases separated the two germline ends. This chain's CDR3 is CASSVGQVNTEAFF. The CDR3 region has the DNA TGCGCCAGCAGCGTGGGACAAGTGAACACTGAAGCTTTCTTT.

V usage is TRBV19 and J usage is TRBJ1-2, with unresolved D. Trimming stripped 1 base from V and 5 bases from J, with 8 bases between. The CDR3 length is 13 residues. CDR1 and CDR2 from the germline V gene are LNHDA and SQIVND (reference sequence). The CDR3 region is CASSIAAPYGYTF. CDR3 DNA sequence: TGTGCCAGTAGTATAGCGGCGCCTTATGGCTACACCTTC.

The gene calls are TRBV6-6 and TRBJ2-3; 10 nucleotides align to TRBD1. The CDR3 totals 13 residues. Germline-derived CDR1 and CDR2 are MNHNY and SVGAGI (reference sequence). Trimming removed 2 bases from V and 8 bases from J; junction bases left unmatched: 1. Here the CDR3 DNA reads TGTGCCAGCAGTTACGGGGACAGGGGTACGCAGTATTTT. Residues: CASSYGDRGTQYF.

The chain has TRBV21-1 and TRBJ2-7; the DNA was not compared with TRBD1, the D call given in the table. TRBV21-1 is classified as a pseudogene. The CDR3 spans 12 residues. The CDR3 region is CAAWTASYEQYF. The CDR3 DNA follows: TGTGCCGCGTGGACAGCCTCCTACGAGCAGTACTTC.

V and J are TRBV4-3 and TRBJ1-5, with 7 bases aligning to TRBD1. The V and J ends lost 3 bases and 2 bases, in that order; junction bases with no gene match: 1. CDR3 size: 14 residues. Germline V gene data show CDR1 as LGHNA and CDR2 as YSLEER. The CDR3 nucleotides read TGCGCCAGCAGCCACGACAGGGGCAATCAGCCCCAGCATTTT. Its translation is CASSHDRGNQPQHF.

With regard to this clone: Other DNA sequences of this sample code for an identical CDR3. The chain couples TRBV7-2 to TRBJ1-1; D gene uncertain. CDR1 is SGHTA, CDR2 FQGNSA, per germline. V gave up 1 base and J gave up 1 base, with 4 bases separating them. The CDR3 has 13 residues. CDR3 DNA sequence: TGTGCCAGCAGCTTAGGACGGAACACTGAAGCTTTCTTT. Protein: CASSLGRNTEAFF.

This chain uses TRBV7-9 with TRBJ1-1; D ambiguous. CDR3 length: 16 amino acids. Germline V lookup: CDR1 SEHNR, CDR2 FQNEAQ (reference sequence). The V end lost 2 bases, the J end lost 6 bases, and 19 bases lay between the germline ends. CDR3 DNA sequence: TGTGCCAGCAGCTTACTCACGGTCCTTCCCCAAGCTGAAGCTTTCTTT. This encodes CASSLLTVLPQAEAFF.

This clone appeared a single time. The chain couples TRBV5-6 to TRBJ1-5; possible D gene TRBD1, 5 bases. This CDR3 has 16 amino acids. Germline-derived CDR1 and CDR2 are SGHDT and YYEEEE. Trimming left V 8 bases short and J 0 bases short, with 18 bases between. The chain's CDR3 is CASTDSRSYSNQPQHF. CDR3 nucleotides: TGTGCCAGTACCGACAGCCGGTCCTATAGCAATCAGCCCCAGCATTTT.

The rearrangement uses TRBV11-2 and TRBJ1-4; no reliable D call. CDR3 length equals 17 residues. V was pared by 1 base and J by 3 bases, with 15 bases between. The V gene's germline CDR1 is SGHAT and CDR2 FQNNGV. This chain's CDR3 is CASSLVGRGRPNEKLFF. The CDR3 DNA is TGTGCCAGCAGCTTAGTGGGCCGAGGGCGGCCTAATGAAAAACTGTTTTTT.

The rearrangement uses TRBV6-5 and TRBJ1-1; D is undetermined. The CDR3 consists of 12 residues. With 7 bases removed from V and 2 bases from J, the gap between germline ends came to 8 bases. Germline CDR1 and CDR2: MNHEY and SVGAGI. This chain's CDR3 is CASNRGNTEAFF. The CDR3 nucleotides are TGTGCCAGCAACCGTGGAAACACTGAAGCTTTCTTT.

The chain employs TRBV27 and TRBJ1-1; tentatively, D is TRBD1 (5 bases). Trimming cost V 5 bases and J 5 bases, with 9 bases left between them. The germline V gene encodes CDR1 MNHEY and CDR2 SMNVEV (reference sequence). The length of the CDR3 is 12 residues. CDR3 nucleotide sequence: TGTGCCAGCAGTAGGTGGGGGACTGAAGCTTTCTTT. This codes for CASSRWGTEAFF.

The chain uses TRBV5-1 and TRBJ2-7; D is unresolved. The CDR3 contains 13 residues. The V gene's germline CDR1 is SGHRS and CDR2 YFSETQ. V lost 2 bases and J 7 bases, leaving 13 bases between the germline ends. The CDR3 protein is CASSFSPPGEQYF. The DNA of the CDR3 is TGCGCCAGCAGCTTTAGCCCGCCAGGAGAGCAGTACTTC.

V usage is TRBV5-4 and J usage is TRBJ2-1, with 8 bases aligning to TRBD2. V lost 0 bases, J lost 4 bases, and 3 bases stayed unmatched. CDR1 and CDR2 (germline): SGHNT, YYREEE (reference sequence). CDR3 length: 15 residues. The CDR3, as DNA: TGTGCCAGCAGCTTGGGAGCGGGGGTATACAATGAGCAGTTCTTC. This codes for CASSLGAGVYNEQFF.

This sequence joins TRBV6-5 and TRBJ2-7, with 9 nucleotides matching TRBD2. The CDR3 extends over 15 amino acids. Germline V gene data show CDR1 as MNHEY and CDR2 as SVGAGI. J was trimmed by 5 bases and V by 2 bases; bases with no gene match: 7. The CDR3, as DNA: TGTGCCAGCAGTTACGAAGGCGGGAGGGTCAACGAGCAGTACTTC. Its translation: CASSYEGGRVNEQYF.

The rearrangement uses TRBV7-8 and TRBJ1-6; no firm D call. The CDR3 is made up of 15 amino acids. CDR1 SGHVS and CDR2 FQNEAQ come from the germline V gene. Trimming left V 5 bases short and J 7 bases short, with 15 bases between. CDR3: CASSLSGRNNSPLHF. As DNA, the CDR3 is TGTGCCAGCAGCCTTAGTGGCCGGAACAATTCACCCCTCCACTTT.

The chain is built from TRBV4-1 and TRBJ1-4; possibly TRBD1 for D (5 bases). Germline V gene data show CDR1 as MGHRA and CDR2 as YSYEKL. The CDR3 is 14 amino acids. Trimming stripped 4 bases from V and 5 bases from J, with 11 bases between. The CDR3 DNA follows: TGCGCCAGCAGCCTGGGACCAGGGAATGAAAAACTGTTTTTT. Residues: CASSLGPGNEKLFF.

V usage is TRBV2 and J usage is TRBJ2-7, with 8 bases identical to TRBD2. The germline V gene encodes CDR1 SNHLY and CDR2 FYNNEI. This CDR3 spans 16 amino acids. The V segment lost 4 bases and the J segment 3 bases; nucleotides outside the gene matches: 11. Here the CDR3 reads CASSGEGAGDGYEQYF. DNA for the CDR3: TGTGCCAGCAGTGGGGAAGGAGCGGGAGATGGCTACGAGCAGTACTTC.

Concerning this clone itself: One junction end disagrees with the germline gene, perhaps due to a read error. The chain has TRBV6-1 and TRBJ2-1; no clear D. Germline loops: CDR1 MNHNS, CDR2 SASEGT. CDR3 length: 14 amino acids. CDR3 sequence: CASSDQNSHNEQFF. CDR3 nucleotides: TGTGCCAGCAGTGATCAGAACTCCCACAATGAGCAGTTCTTC.

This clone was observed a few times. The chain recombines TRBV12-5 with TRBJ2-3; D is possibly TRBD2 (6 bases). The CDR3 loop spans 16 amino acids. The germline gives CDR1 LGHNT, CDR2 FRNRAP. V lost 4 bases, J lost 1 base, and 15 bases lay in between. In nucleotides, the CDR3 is TGTGCTAGTGGTTATTGGGTGGGAGGAGGCACAGATACGCAGTATTTT. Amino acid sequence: CASGYWVGGGTDTQYF.

The CDR3 bases are TGTGCCAGCAGTTACGCTGCGGGTTATGGCTACACCTTC. This sequence encodes CASSYAAGYGYTF. V is TRBV6-5 and J is TRBJ1-2; D gene ambiguous. Trimming removed 2 bases from V and 5 bases from J, with 9 bases in between. CDR3 length: 13 residues. Germline CDR1 MNHEY, CDR2 SVGAGI.

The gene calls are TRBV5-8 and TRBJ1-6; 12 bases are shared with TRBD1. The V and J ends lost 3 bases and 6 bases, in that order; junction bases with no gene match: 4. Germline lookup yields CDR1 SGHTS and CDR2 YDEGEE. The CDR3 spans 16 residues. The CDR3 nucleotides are TGTGCCAGCAGCTCCGGGACAGGGGGCTTTAATTCACCCCTCCACTTT. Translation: CASSSGTGGFNSPLHF.

The CDR3 reads CASSSRGVTGSLNEKLFF. In DNA form, the CDR3 reads TGCGCCAGCAGTTCGAGAGGGGTGACAGGGTCTCTGAATGAAAAACTGTTTTTT. The chain has TRBV5-1 and TRBJ1-4, with 7 bases lining up with TRBD1. This CDR3 contains 18 residues. Germline V gives CDR1 SGHRS, CDR2 YFSETQ. V lost 5 bases and J lost 5; bases outside the gene matches: 18.